Listed below are T cell receptor beta chains from one sample, sequenced in a study of identical twins. Each CDR3 protein is one row after TCRdb ran MiXCR on the 5' RACE reads. This sample has 600,000 to 800,000 distinct CDR3 sequences, with around 21% found just once. These data were likewise used in another study, on T cells expressing NK-cell markers.

The sample comprised PBMCs. All receptors come from a woman younger than 35 in good health. Both conserved end residues are part of each CDR3. Fields, in order: J gene, V gene, clone size, CDR3 length, D gene, CDR3 DNA, CDR3 protein. The D gene is left open where the match is weak. Clone size, where shown, is once, few, many, or a class for clones that have expanded.

TRBJ2-1,TRBV20-1,-,13,-,TGCAGTGCTAGCAGAGCGGAGTACAATGAGCAGTTCTTC,CSASRAEYNEQFF
TRBJ2-5,TRBV6-1,-,14,-,TGTGCCAGCAGTCGGGACACTCAGCAAGAGACCCAGTACTTC,CASSRDTQQETQYF
TRBJ1-2,TRBV25-1,few,14,-,TGTGCCAGCAGTGAGGGGGGGGGTAGCGTTAGCTACACCTTC,CASSEGGGSVSYTF
TRBJ2-1,TRBV29-1,few,17,-,TGCAGCGTTGTTTTTCCTTGGCGGGGCGGTTCCTACAATGAGCAGTTCTTC,CSVVFPWRGGSYNEQFF
TRBJ2-1,TRBV12-3/TRBV12-4,-,15,-,TGTGCCAGCAACCCCCTGGGGACCCCATACAATGAGCAGTTCTTC,CASNPLGTPYNEQFF
TRBJ1-2,TRBV5-5,-,12,-,TGTGCCACCCGTGTAGGCCCCGAGGGCTACACCTTC,CATRVGPEGYTF
TRBJ2-2,TRBV12-3/TRBV12-4,few,15,-,TGTGCCAGCAGTTTAGATTGGGGGGAAACCGGGGAGCTGTTTTTT,CASSLDWGETGELFF
TRBJ1-1,TRBV9,few,14,-,TGTGCCAGCAGCGCTAAGTCCTCGGGCACTGAAGCTTTCTTT,CASSAKSSGTEAFF
TRBJ2-1,TRBV5-5,-,15,TRBD2,TGTGCCAGCAGCTCTGGGACTAGCGGGGGCGATGAGCAGTTCTTC,CASSSGTSGGDEQFF
TRBJ2-5,TRBV9,-,17,-,TGTGCCAGCAACCGTGGGGGGCTACTCAAGTACCAAGAGACCCAGTACTTC,CASNRGGLLKYQETQYF
TRBJ2-2,TRBV5-1,-,14,-,TGCGCCAGCAGCTTTGGAGCTTACACCGGGGAGCTGTTTTTT,CASSFGAYTGELFF
TRBJ2-1,TRBV20-1,few,14,TRBD2,TGCAGTGCTAGATCGAGCGGGGGGGCCGATGAGCAGTTCTTC,CSARSSGGADEQFF
TRBJ2-2,TRBV25-1,-,14,-,TGTGCCAGCAGTGCCCACGGGTGGGCCGGGGAGCTGTTTTTT,CASSAHGWAGELFF